The 4 T cell receptor beta chains reported below all come from one sample, sequenced in a study of CD8 T cells in Susac syndrome. The RNA input was roughly 0.5 to 1 ug, and it was reverse transcribed with random hexamers. In TCRdb, the immunoSEQ multiplex PCR reads were re-called with MiXCR into one record per CDR3 protein. Counted here are approximately 150,000 distinct CDR3 sequences, 85% to 95% occurring once; the ten biggest clones make up about 0.11%. Sequenced sample: CD4+ T cells from PBMCs. Receptors were obtained from a human donor with multiple sclerosis.

In this sample, this clonotype turned up once. This chain joins TRBV28 and TRBJ1-5; D perhaps matches TRBD1 (5 bases). Trimming removed 4 bases from V and 11 bases from J, with 18 bases in between. This CDR3 contains 14 residues. Germline V gene data show CDR1 as MDHEN and CDR2 as SYDVKM. CDR3 in amino acids: CASSSGQAKPAQHF. The CDR3 DNA follows: TGTGCCAGCAGTTCAGGACAAGCGAAGCCGGCCCAGCATTTT.

This chain connects TRBV25-1 to TRBJ2-3; D is unresolved. The CDR3 is made up of 14 amino acids. Germline V gene lookup returns CDR1 MGHDK and CDR2 SYGVNS. The ends were cut back, 1 base at V and 5 bases at J, with 10 bases in the middle. The CDR3: CASSESPTGDTQYF. CDR3 nucleotide sequence: TGTGCCAGCAGTGAATCCCCAACGGGAGATACGCAGTATTTT. The full variable domain, in which reference TRBV25-1 and TRBJ2-3 provide the parts outside the CDR3, is EADIYQTPRYLVIGTGKKITLECSQTMGHDKMYWYQQDPGMELHLIHYSYGVNSTEKGDLSSESTVSRIRTEHFPLTLESARPSHTSQYLCASSESPTGDTQYFGPGTRLTVL.

The CDR3 protein is CSARPSRGGYSNQPQHF. As DNA, the CDR3 is TGCAGTGCTCGCCCATCCCGGGGGGGCTATAGCAATCAGCCCCAGCATTTT. This rearrangement joins TRBV20-1 to TRBJ1-5; a weak D match, TRBD1 (6 bases). Trimming took off 5 bases at V and 0 bases at J, with 20 bases between the two ends. This CDR3 is built from 17 residues. From germline, CDR1 is DFQATT and CDR2 SNEGSKA (reference sequence).

The chain is built from TRBV6-5 and TRBJ1-1, with D tentatively TRBD1 (5 bases). V lost 8 bases and J 4 bases, leaving 14 bases between the germline ends. The CDR3 has 13 residues. The germline V gene has CDR1 MNHEY and CDR2 SVGAGI. CDR3 in DNA: TGTGCCAGCGTCCATCCGGGGACCACTGAAGCTTTCTTT. Its protein product is CASVHPGTTEAFF.